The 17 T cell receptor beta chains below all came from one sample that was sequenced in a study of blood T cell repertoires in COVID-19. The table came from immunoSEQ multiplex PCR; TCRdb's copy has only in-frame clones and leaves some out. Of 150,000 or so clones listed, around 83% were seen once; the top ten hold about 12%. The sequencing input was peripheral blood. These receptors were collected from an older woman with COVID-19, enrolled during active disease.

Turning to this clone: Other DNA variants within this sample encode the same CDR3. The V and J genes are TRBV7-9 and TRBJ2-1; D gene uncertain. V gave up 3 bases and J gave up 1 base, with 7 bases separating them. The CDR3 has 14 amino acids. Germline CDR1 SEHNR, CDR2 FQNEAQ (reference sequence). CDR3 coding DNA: TGTGCCAGCAGCTTGGAGCAATCCTACAATGAGCAGTTCTTC. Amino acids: CASSLEQSYNEQFF.

DNA of the CDR3: TGTGCCAGCACCGGGAGTGGGGGAGGGGTCTACGAGCAGTACTTC. Its translation is CASTGSGGGVYEQYF. The gene calls are TRBV6-5 and TRBJ2-7; 7 positions match TRBD2. The CDR3 length is 15 residues. The V gene's germline CDR1 is MNHEY and CDR2 SVGAGI. With 7 bases clipped from V and 3 bases from J, the junction kept 12 bases outside the gene matches.

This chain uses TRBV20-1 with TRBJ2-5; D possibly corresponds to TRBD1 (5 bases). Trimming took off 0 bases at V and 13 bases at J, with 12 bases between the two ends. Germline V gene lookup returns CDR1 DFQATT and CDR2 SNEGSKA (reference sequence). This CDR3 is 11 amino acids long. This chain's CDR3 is CSARDRGYPYF. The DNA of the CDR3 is TGCAGTGCTAGAGATAGGGGCTACCCGTACTTC.

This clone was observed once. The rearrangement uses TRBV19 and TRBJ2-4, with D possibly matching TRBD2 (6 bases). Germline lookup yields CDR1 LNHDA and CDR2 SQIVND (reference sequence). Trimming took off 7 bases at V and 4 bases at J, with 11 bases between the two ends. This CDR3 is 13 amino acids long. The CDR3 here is CASTPEGKNIQYF. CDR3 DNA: TGTGCCAGTACCCCGGAGGGAAAAAACATTCAGTACTTC.

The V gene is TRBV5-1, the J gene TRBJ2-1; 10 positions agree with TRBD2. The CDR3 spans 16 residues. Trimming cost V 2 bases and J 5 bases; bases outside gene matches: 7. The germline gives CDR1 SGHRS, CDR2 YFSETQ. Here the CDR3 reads CASSFTGTSVNNEQFF. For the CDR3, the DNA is TGCGCCAGCAGCTTTACCGGGACTAGCGTTAACAATGAGCAGTTCTTC.

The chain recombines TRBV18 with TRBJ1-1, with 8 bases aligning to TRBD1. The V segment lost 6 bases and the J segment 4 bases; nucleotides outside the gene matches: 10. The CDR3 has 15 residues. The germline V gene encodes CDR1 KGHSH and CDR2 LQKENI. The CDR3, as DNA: TGTGCCAGCTCGCGAAACAGGGGGGAGAGCACTGAAGCTTTCTTT. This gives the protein CASSRNRGESTEAFF.

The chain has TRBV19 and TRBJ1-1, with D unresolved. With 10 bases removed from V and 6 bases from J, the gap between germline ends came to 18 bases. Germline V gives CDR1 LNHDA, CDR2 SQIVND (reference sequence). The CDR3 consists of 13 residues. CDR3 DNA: TGTGCCACCCGAGAGGGAATGGTCTCTGAAGCTTTCTTT. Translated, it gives CATREGMVSEAFF.

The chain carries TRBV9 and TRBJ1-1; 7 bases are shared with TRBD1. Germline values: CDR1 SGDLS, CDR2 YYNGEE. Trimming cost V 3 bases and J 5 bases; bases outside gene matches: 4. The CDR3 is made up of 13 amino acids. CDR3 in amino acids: CASSEPGGTEAFF. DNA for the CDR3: TGTGCCAGCAGCGAGCCAGGGGGGACTGAAGCTTTCTTT.

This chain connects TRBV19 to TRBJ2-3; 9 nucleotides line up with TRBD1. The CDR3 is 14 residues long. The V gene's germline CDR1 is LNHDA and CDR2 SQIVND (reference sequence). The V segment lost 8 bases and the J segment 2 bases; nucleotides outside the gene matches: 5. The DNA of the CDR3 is TGTGCCAGTTATGACAGGGGGAACACAGATACGCAGTATTTT. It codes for CASYDRGNTDTQYF.

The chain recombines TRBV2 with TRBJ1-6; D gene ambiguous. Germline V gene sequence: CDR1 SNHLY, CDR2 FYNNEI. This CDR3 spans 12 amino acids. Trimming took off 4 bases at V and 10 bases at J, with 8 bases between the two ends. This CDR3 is CASSVVQSPLHF. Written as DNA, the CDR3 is TGTGCCAGCAGTGTAGTACAGTCACCCCTCCACTTT.

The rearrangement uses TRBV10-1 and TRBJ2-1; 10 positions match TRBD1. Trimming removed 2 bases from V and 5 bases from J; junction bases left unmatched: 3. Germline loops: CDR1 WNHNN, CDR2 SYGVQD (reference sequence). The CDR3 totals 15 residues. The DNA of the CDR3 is TGCGCCAGCAGTGAGGGGGGACAGGGGCACAATGAGCAGTTCTTC. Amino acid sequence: CASSEGGQGHNEQFF.

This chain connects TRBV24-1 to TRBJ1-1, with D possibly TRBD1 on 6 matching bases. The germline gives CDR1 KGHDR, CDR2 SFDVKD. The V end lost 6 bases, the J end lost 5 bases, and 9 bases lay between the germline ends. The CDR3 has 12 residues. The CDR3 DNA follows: TGTGCCACCAGTCAAGGGGGAACTGAAGCTTTCTTT. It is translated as CATSQGGTEAFF.

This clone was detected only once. The CDR3: CSTTDSNSYNEQFF. CDR3 nucleotides: TGCAGTACAACCGACAGTAACTCCTACAATGAGCAGTTCTTC. J is TRBJ2-1 and V is TRBV29-1; maybe TRBD1 (5 bases). Germline loops: CDR1 SQVTM, CDR2 ANQGSEA. This CDR3 is 14 amino acids long.

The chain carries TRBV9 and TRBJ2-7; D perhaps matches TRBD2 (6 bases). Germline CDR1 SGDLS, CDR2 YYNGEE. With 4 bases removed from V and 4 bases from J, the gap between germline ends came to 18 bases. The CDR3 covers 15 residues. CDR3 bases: TGTGCCAGCAGCCCCCGGGGACTGGATTCTTACGAGCAGTACTTC. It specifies CASSPRGLDSYEQYF. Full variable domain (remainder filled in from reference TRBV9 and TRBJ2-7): DSGVTQTPKHLITATGQRVTLRCSPRSGDLSVYWYQQSLDQGLQFLIQYYNGEERAKGNILERFSAQQFPDLHSELNLSSLELGDSALYFCASSPRGLDSYEQYFGPGTRLTVT.

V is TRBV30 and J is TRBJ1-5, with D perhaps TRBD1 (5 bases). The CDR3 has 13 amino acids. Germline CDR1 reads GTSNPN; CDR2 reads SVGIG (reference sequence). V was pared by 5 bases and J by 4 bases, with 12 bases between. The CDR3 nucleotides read TGTGCCTGGGATACAGGTACTAATCAGCCCCAGCATTTT. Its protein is CAWDTGTNQPQHF.

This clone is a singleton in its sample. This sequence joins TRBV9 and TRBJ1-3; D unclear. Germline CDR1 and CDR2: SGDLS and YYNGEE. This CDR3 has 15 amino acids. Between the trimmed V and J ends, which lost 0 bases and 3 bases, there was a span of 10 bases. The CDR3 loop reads CASSVGGTGGNTIYF. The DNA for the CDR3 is TGTGCCAGCAGCGTAGGCGGAACTGGTGGAAACACCATATATTTT. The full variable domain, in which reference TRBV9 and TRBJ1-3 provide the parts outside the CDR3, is DSGVTQTPKHLITATGQRVTLRCSPRSGDLSVYWYQQSLDQGLQFLIQYYNGEERAKGNILERFSAQQFPDLHSELNLSSLELGDSALYFCASSVGGTGGNTIYFGEGSWLTVV.

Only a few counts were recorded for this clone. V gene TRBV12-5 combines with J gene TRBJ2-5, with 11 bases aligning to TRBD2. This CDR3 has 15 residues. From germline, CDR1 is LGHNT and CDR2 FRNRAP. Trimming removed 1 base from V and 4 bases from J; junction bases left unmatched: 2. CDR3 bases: TGTGCTAGTGGTTTGGGGCTAGCGGGGGGAGAGACCCAGTACTTC. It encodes CASGLGLAGGETQYF.